This entry describes one TCR beta chain. Its specificity is unknown. The PCR ran on 60 Vbeta and 13 Jbeta primers. The protocol was immunoSEQ multiplex PCR, while the TCRdb copy is restricted to in-frame clones and leaves out a portion. The sample lists 90,000 to 100,000 clones, roughly 63% occurring once. The source of the sample is a study of cytomegalovirus exposure and HLA in healthy donors. Whole-study findings and limits: In an earlier analysis, most TCR beta V segments were productive about 90% or about 30% of the time.

Per the germline V gene, CDR1 is SGHTA and CDR2 is FQGNSA. V shed 2 bases and J shed 7 bases, with 18 bases lying between them. The CDR3 is 16 residues long. The rearrangement joins TRBV7-2 to TRBJ1-5; a possible D gene is TRBD1 (6 bases). Sequenced input: PBMCs. This TCR was recovered from a man aged 50 to 60 in good health and CMV-seronegative. CDR3 sequence reads: CASSLSPQQGYQPQHF. CDR3 sequence (DNA): TGTGCCAGCAGCTTATCCCCGCAACAGGGATACCAGCCCCAGCATTTT.